Listed here are 7 T cell receptor beta chains from one sample, sequenced in a study of OX40 agonist ivuxolimab in advanced cancers. TCRdb's copy holds only in-frame clones and misses some; the assay was immunoSEQ multiplex PCR. Among around 44,000 clones listed, less than 90% were seen once. The sample here was CD4+ or CD8+ T cells sorted from blood, taken in a trial of the OX40 agonist ivuxolimab. The source is an adult with an advanced solid tumor such as melanoma, head and neck, liver or kidney cancer.

This CDR3 reads CASSLKGQGAGEQYF. CDR3 nucleotide sequence: TGTGCCAGCAGCTTAAAGGGCCAGGGGGCGGGCGAGCAGTACTTC. V is TRBV7-9 and J is TRBJ2-7; 8 positions match TRBD1. There are 15 residues in the CDR3. Germline V gene data show CDR1 as SEHNR and CDR2 as FQNEAQ (reference sequence). The V gene end was trimmed by 2 bases and the J gene end by 6 bases; junction bases not matched to a gene: 9.

This clone came up once. This sequence joins TRBV19 and TRBJ2-5; 7 bases align to TRBD1. Trimming removed 8 bases from V and 1 base from J; junction bases left unmatched: 4. Germline values: CDR1 LNHDA, CDR2 SQIVND (reference sequence). This CDR3 spans 13 amino acids. In nucleotides, the CDR3 is TGTGCCAGTGCCCGGACAGGCCAAGAGACCCAGTACTTC. This sequence encodes CASARTGQETQYF.

CDR3 sequence reads: CASSYGDRNNQPQHF. CDR3 nucleotides: TGTGCCAGCAGTTACGGGGACAGAAATAATCAGCCCCAGCATTTT. This sequence joins TRBV6-6 and TRBJ1-5, with 7 bases fitting TRBD1. The CDR3 loop spans 15 amino acids. The germline V gene has CDR1 MNHNY and CDR2 SVGAGI (reference sequence). V lost 2 bases, J lost 4 bases, and 5 bases stayed unmatched.

The rearrangement joins TRBV6-5 to TRBJ2-7; perhaps D is TRBD1 or TRBD2 (6 bases each). CDR1 and CDR2 from the germline V gene are MNHEY and SVGAGI. CDR3 length: 15 residues. Trimming left V 5 bases short and J 3 bases short, with 17 bases between. CDR3 loop: CASSLHGGHNYEQYF. In DNA, the CDR3 is TGTGCCAGCAGTCTACATGGGGGGCACAACTACGAGCAGTACTTC.

The V gene is TRBV21-1, the J gene TRBJ2-1; TRBD1, as called in the table, went unchecked against the DNA. TRBV21-1 is labeled a pseudogene. This CDR3 region has 16 residues. CDR3 DNA: TGTGCCAGCAGCAAATCCATAGGACAATCCTACAATGAGCAGTTCTTC. Protein product: CASSKSIGQSYNEQFF.

The chain recombines TRBV6-1 with TRBJ2-1; maybe TRBD2 (5 bases). The V end lost 4 bases, the J end lost 4 bases, and 23 bases lay between the germline ends. The CDR3 loop spans 18 amino acids. Germline V lookup: CDR1 MNHNS, CDR2 SASEGT. This CDR3 is CASSGITEGLTAYNEQFF. In DNA form, the CDR3 reads TGTGCCAGCAGTGGTATCACAGAGGGTCTGACCGCTTACAATGAGCAGTTCTTC.

The rearrangement links TRBV5-3 to TRBJ1-3; D remains ambiguous. TRBV5-3 is designated an ORF whose function remains uncertain. With 3 bases removed from V and 3 bases from J, the gap between germline ends came to 7 bases. This CDR3 is built from 13 residues. CDR3 DNA sequence: TGTGCCAGAAGCTGCCGGGTTGGAAACACCATATATTTT. Protein product: CARSCRVGNTIYF.